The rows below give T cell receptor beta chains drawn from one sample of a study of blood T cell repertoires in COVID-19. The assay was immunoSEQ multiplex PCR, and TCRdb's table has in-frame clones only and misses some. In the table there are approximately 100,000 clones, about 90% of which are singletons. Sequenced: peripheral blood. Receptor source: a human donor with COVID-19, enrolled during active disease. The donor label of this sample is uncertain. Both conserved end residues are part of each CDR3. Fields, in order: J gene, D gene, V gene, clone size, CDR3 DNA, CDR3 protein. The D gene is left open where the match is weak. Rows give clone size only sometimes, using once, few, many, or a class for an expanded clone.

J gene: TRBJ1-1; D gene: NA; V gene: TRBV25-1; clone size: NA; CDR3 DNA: TGTGCCAGCAGTGAGGACAGAGCCCCTGAAGCTTTCTTT; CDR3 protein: CASSEDRAPEAFF
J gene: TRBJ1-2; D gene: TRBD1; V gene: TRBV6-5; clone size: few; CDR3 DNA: TGTGCCAGCAGTTACGGACAGGGGACCTATGGCTACACCTTC; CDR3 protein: CASSYGQGTYGYTF
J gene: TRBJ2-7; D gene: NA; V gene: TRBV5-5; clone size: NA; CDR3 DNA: TGTGCCAGCAACGTGATTGTCGGAGGCTACGAGCAGTACTTC; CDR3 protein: CASNVIVGGYEQYF
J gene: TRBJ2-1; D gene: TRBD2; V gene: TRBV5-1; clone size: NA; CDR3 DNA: TGCGCCAGCAGCCCGTTAGCGGGGGGGCCGGTTGAGCAGTTCTTC; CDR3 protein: CASSPLAGGPVEQFF
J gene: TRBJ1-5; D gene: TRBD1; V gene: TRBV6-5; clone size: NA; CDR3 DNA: TGTGCCAGCAGTCCCGGACAGGGGGCTTGGCAGCCCCAGCATTTT; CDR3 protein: CASSPGQGAWQPQHF
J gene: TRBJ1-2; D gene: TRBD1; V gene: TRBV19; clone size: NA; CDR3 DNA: TGTGCCAGTAGTACTGACAGGGGTAACTATGGCTACACCTTC; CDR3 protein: CASSTDRGNYGYTF
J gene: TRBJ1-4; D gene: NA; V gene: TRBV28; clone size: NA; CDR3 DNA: TGTGCCAGCAGTCTCTGGGGGGGGACAAAACTGTTTTTT; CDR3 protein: CASSLWGGTKLFF
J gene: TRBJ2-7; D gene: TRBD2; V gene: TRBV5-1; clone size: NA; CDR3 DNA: TGCGCCAGCAGCTTGTCCCTAGCGGGAGCTGGGGAGCAGTACTTC; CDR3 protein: CASSLSLAGAGEQYF
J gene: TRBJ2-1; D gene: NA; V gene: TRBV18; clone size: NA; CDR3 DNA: TGTGCCAGCTCACCCCTTAATACGGGCTACAATGAGCAGTTCTTC; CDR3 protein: CASSPLNTGYNEQFF
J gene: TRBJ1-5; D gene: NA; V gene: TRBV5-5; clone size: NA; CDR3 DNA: TGTGCCAGCAGCTTGGAGTCAGGGTTGCCCCAGCATTTT; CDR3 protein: CASSLESGLPQHF
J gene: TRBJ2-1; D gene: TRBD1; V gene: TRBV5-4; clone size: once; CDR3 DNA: TGTGCCAGCAGCTTGTACACAGGGGCTAGCTACAATGAGCAGTTCTTC; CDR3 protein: CASSLYTGASYNEQFF
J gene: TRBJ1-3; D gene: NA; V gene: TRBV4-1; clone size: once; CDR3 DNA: TGCGCCAGCAGCCCTTACAGGGCTGGGGCTGGAAACACCATATATTTT; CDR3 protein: CASSPYRAGAGNTIYF
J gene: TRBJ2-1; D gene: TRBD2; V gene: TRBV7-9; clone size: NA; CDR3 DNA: TGTGCCAGCAGCTTAGGTCTAGCGGAGACCAATGAGCAGTTCTTC; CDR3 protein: CASSLGLAETNEQFF
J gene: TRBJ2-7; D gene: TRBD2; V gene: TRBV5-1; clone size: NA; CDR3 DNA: TGCGCCAGCAGCTTGGCCGGGGGGGGGCCCTACGAGCAGTACTTC; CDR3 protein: CASSLAGGGPYEQYF
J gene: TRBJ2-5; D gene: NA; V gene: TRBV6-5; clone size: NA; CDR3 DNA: TGTGCCGCCCAACGGGGGGAGACCCAGTACTTC; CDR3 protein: CAAQRGETQYF
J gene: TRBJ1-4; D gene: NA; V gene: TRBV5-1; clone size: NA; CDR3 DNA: TGCGCCAGCAGCGAGGAATACACCGAAAAACTGTTTTTT; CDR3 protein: CASSEEYTEKLFF
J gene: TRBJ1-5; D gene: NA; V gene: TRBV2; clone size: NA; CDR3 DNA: TGTGCCAGCAGTGAAGAGTCGGGGTCGGGTCAGCCCCAGCATTTT; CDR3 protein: CASSEESGSGQPQHF
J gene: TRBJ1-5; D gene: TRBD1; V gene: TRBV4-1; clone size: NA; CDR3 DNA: TGCGCCAGCAGCCATCCTTCCCGGGACAGTTATAGCAATCAGCCCCAGCATTTT; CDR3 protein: CASSHPSRDSYSNQPQHF
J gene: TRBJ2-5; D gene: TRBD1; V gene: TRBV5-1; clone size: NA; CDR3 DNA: TGCGCCAGCAGCTCGGGACAGGGGAGGGAGACCCAGTACTTC; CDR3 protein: CASSSGQGRETQYF
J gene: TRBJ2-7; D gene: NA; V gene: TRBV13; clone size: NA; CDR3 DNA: TGTGCCAGCAGCTTAGGCCAGGGCTACGAGCAGTACTTC; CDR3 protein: CASSLGQGYEQYF
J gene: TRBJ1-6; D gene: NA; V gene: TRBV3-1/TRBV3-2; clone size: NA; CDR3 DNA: TGTGCCAGCAGCCAATCCAGGGTTTCACCCCTCCACTTT; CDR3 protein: CASSQSRVSPLHF
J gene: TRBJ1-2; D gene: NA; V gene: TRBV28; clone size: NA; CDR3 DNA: TGTGCCAGCAGTTCTCAGGAGGATGGCTACACCTTC; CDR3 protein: CASSSQEDGYTF
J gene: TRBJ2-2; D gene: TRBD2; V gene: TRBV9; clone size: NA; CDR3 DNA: TGTGCCAGCAGCGGGGGACTAGCGAACACCGGGGAGCTGTTTTTT; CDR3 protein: CASSGGLANTGELFF
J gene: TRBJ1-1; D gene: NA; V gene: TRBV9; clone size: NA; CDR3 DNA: TGTGCCAGCAGCGTGCTAGACCTGAACACTGAAGCTTTCTTT; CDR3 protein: CASSVLDLNTEAFF
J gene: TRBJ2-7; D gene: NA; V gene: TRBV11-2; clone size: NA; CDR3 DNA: TGTGCCAGCAGCTCCCGTGCGTACTACGAGCAGTACTTC; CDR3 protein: CASSSRAYYEQYF
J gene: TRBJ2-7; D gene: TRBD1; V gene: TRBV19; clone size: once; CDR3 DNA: TGTGCCAGTAGTACCCAGACAGGGAGCTACGAGCAGTACTTC; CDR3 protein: CASSTQTGSYEQYF
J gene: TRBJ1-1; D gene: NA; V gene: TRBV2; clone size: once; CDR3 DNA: TGTGCCAGCAGTGAACAGGACAACATGAACACTGAAGCTTTCTTT; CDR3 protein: CASSEQDNMNTEAFF
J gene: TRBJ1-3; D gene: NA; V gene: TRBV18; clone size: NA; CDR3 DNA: TGTGCCAGCTCACCAGGTACCGAGAGCGGGTCAGGAAACACCATATATTTT; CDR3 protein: CASSPGTESGSGNTIYF
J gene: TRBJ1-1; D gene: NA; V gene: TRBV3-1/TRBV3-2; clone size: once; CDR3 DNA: TGTGCCAGCAGCCCCCAGTCTTCGAACACTGAAGCTTTCTTT; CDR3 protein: CASSPQSSNTEAFF
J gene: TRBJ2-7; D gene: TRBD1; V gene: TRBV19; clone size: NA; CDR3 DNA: TGTGCCAGTAGTGCCGGACAGGGTGTAACCTACGAGCAGTACTTC; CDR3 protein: CASSAGQGVTYEQYF
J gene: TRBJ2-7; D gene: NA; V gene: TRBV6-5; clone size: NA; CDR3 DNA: TGTGCCAGCAGTAGTCCCTCGGGGCAGTACTTC; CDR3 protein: CASSSPSGQYF
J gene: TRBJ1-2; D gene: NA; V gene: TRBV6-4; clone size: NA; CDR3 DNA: TGTGCCAGCAGTGCAACAGGGAATGGCTACACCTTC; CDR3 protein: CASSATGNGYTF
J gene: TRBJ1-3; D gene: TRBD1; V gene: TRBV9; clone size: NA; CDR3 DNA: TGTGCCAGCAGCCGGGACAGAGACTCTGGAAACACCATATATTTT; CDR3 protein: CASSRDRDSGNTIYF
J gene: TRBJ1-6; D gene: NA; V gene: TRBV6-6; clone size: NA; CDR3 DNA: TGTGCCAGCAGTTACTCCGCAGGCTCCTATAATTCACCCCTCCACTTT; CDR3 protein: CASSYSAGSYNSPLHF
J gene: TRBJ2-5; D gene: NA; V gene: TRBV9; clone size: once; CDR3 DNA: TGTGCCAGTTCCCTCGGGGGAAGCCAAGAGACCCAGTACTTC; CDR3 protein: CASSLGGSQETQYF
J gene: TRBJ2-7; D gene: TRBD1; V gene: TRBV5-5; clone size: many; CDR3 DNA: TGTGCCAGCAGGCAACGACAGGGGAGCGACGAGCAGTACTTC; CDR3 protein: CASRQRQGSDEQYF
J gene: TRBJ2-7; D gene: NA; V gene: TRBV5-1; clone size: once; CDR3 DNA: TGCGCCAGCAGCTTGGACAGCCAGAACTACGAGCAGTACTTC; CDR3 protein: CASSLDSQNYEQYF
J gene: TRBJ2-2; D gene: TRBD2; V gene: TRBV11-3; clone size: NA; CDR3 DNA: TGTGCCAACAGCTGGGGACGGACTAGCGGTGACACCGGGGAGCTGTTTTTT; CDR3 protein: CANSWGRTSGDTGELFF
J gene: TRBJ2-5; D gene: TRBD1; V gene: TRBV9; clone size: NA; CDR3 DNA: TGTGCCAGCAGCGTAGGCCCGACAGGGCAAGAGACCCAGTACTTC; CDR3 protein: CASSVGPTGQETQYF
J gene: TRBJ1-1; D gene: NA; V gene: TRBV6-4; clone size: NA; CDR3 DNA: TGTGCCAGCAGTGACAGGGGGGGCACTGAAGCTTTCTTT; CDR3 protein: CASSDRGGTEAFF
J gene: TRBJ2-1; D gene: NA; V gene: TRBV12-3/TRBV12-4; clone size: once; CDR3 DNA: TGTGCCAGCAGTCTTGGGAGGCAGAATGAGCAGTTCTTC; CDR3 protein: CASSLGRQNEQFF